This entry lists 21 T cell receptor beta chains sequenced from one sample in a study of cytomegalovirus exposure and HLA in healthy donors. The PCR contained 60 Vbeta and 13 Jbeta primers. Clones were read by immunoSEQ multiplex PCR, and TCRdb kept only the in-frame ones, dropping some. The sample includes approximately 140,000 clones, about four fifths seen only once; the top ten take around 6.5%. The sample taken for sequencing was PBMCs. Every receptor here comes from a man aged 50 to 60 in good health and CMV-seropositive.

This clone was observed a single time. The rearrangement joins TRBV2 to TRBJ1-5; D is unclear. Germline V gives CDR1 SNHLY, CDR2 FYNNEI. The CDR3 length is 13 residues. V was cut by 7 bases and J by 9 bases, with 16 bases left in between. CDR3 in DNA: TGTGCCAGCATCGGGGAAGGCGCCGGGCCCCAGCATTTT. Residues: CASIGEGAGPQHF.

This rearrangement joins TRBV5-1 to TRBJ1-4; 8 nucleotides agree with TRBD1. The V segment lost 0 bases and the J segment 8 bases; nucleotides outside the gene matches: 6. CDR1 and CDR2 from the germline V gene are SGHRS and YFSETQ. The CDR3 is 15 residues long. The CDR3 bases are TGCGCCAGCAGCTTGGGTATTGCAGGGGGCGAAAAACTGTTTTTT. Amino acids: CASSLGIAGGEKLFF.

The chain joins TRBV5-1 to TRBJ2-7; TRBD1 aligns across 9 bases. The J segment lost 5 bases and the V segment lost 3 bases, leaving 6 bases of the junction unmatched. Germline lookup yields CDR1 SGHRS and CDR2 YFSETQ. This CDR3 has 14 amino acids. The CDR3 nucleotides are TGCGCCAGCAGCTCGGGACAGGGTTTAAACGAGCAGTACTTC. It codes for CASSSGQGLNEQYF.

The rearrangement joins TRBV4-1 to TRBJ2-3, with a possible D match to TRBD1 (5 bases). Per the germline V gene, CDR1 is MGHRA and CDR2 is YSYEKL. The length of the CDR3 is 12 residues. V was pared by 4 bases and J by 8 bases, with 10 bases between. CDR3 amino acids: CASSLPQGTQYF. The CDR3 DNA reads as TGCGCCAGCAGCCTCCCCCAGGGTACGCAGTATTTT.

The CDR3 here is CASSFGTEYGYTF. CDR3 DNA: TGTGCCAGCAGTTTTGGAACAGAGTATGGCTACACCTTC. The gene calls are TRBV28 and TRBJ1-2; no reliable D call. V was trimmed by 3 bases and J by 5 bases, leaving 10 bases between them. Germline assignment: CDR1 MDHEN and CDR2 SYDVKM. The CDR3 runs 13 residues.

CDR3 coding DNA: TGTGCCAGCAGCCGACAGGGGAACACCGGGGAGCTGTTTTTT. Translating it yields CASSRQGNTGELFF. V and J are TRBV9 and TRBJ2-2, with TRBD1 matching over 7 bases. The CDR3 is made up of 14 amino acids. V was pared by 4 bases and J by 1 base, with 1 base of the junction left unmatched. Germline assignment: CDR1 SGDLS and CDR2 YYNGEE.

The gene calls are TRBV7-8 and TRBJ2-7; 10 bases match TRBD1. Trimming at V came to 5 bases and at J to 3 bases, leaving 10 bases not matched to a gene. In germline, CDR1 is SGHVS, CDR2 FQNEAQ. This CDR3 region has 16 residues. CDR3 protein: CASSPSRDRGFYEQYF. The CDR3 bases are TGTGCCAGCAGCCCATCCCGGGACAGGGGATTCTACGAGCAGTACTTC.

CDR3 loop: CASSRRTELYNEQFF. For the CDR3, the DNA is TGTGCCAGCAGTAGAAGGACAGAGTTGTACAATGAGCAGTTCTTC. The chain recombines TRBV27 with TRBJ2-1, with D tentatively TRBD1 (6 bases). Deletions cut 5 bases from V and 4 bases from J, with 15 bases between. CDR1 and CDR2 (germline): MNHEY, SMNVEV (reference sequence). The CDR3 totals 15 residues.

This chain connects TRBV6-1 to TRBJ1-2, with 9 bases lining up with TRBD1. This CDR3 is built from 13 residues. The junction had 10 bases not matched to a gene; V was cut back by 9 bases and J by 8 bases. Germline values: CDR1 MNHNS, CDR2 SASEGT. In DNA form, the CDR3 reads TGTGCCAGTGTACAGGGGGCTGCCCCCGGCTACACCTTC. Translation: CASVQGAAPGYTF.

The V and J genes are TRBV6-1 and TRBJ1-5; tentative D call: TRBD1 (5 bases). V dropped 3 bases and J dropped 4 bases, with 10 bases sitting between them. Germline values: CDR1 MNHNS, CDR2 SASEGT. This CDR3 is built from 14 residues. CDR3 sequence reads: CASSEVGGNQPQHF. The CDR3 coding sequence is TGTGCCAGCAGTGAGGTGGGGGGTAATCAGCCCCAGCATTTT.

This chain uses TRBV4-1 with TRBJ2-7, with 10 nucleotides matching TRBD2. Germline CDR1 is MGHRA and CDR2 is YSYEKL. V lost 1 base, J lost 9 bases, and 6 bases stayed unmatched. The CDR3 extends over 14 amino acids. The chain's CDR3 is CASSQGPSGRVQYF. The CDR3 bases are TGCGCCAGCAGCCAAGGTCCTAGCGGGAGAGTGCAGTACTTC.

This clone was seen more than once but under ten times. V is TRBV5-1 and J is TRBJ2-7, with 11 bases matching TRBD2. Germline CDR1 and CDR2: SGHRS and YFSETQ. The J segment lost 3 bases and the V segment lost 0 bases, leaving 8 bases of the junction unmatched. The CDR3 is made up of 17 amino acids. The CDR3 region is CASSLATASGRHYEQYF. The CDR3, as DNA: TGCGCCAGCAGCTTGGCCACGGCTAGCGGGAGGCACTACGAGCAGTACTTC.

This clone has just a few counts. The rearrangement uses TRBV29-1 and TRBJ2-5; 7 bases fit TRBD1. This CDR3 has 13 residues. Germline CDR1 SQVTM, CDR2 ANQGSEA. Germline trimming cut 6 bases from V and 2 bases from J; bases unmatched to any gene: 6. The CDR3 here is CSVPGTAQETQYF. The CDR3 nucleotides are TGCAGCGTGCCCGGGACAGCACAAGAGACCCAGTACTTC.

V is TRBV19 and J is TRBJ2-5; 14 bases are a match to TRBD2. The germline V gene encodes CDR1 LNHDA and CDR2 SQIVND (reference sequence). The CDR3 is 15 residues long. The V segment lost 3 bases and the J segment 3 bases; nucleotides outside the gene matches: 0. CDR3 amino acids: CASSMGLAGEETQYF. The CDR3 DNA is TGTGCCAGTAGTATGGGACTAGCGGGAGAAGAGACCCAGTACTTC.

The rearrangement joins TRBV9 to TRBJ2-7, with 7 bases lining up with TRBD1. The V gene end was trimmed by 4 bases and the J gene end by 4 bases; junction bases not matched to a gene: 8. The CDR3 is 14 residues long. Germline assignment: CDR1 SGDLS and CDR2 YYNGEE. CDR3 nucleotides: TGTGCCAGCAGCCCTCGACAGGGACCTTACGAGCAGTACTTC. It yields the protein CASSPRQGPYEQYF.

V is TRBV19 and J is TRBJ2-5; 8 bases fit TRBD2. Germline loops: CDR1 LNHDA, CDR2 SQIVND (reference sequence). The CDR3 contains 15 residues. Trimming removed 3 bases from V and 7 bases from J; junction bases left unmatched: 10. The CDR3 region is CASSIGAGAVRTQYF. The CDR3 nucleotides are TGTGCCAGTAGTATCGGAGCGGGAGCAGTTAGGACCCAGTACTTC.

The chain employs TRBV9 and TRBJ2-7; 9 bases line up with TRBD1. V gave up 5 bases and J gave up 5 bases; unmatched junction bases: 5. The CDR3 spans 13 residues. Germline loops: CDR1 SGDLS, CDR2 YYNGEE. This chain's CDR3 is CASSRDREDEQYF. CDR3 nucleotide sequence: TGTGCCAGCAGTCGGGACAGGGAGGACGAGCAGTACTTC.

V is TRBV25-1 and J is TRBJ2-1; D perhaps matches TRBD1 (6 bases). Trimming cost V 8 bases and J 4 bases, with 18 bases left between them. The CDR3 has 15 amino acids. CDR1 is MGHDK, CDR2 SYGVNS, per germline. In DNA, the CDR3 is TGTGCCAGCGCCCCCGGACAGAAAATTTACAATGAGCAGTTCTTC. This codes for CASAPGQKIYNEQFF.

The CDR3 coding sequence is TGCGCCAGCAGCCCACGCCCGGGACTAGCAGGAGTAGATACGCAGTATTTT. This sequence encodes CASSPRPGLAGVDTQYF. The rearrangement links TRBV5-1 to TRBJ2-3; 9 bases align to TRBD2. The J segment lost 5 bases and the V segment lost 4 bases, leaving 14 bases of the junction unmatched. The length of the CDR3 is 17 residues. The germline gives CDR1 SGHRS, CDR2 YFSETQ.

This clone was detected once. J is TRBJ2-7 and V is TRBV7-9; a weak D match, TRBD2 (6 bases). Germline CDR1 and CDR2: SEHNR and FQNEAQ (reference sequence). Trimming pared 8 bases from V and 0 bases from J, leaving 11 bases between. CDR3 length: 13 residues. This CDR3 is CASSTGGSYEQYF. The CDR3 DNA sequence: TGTGCCAGCTCCACCGGGGGCTCCTACGAGCAGTACTTC.

A few counts support this clone. The chain couples TRBV11-1 to TRBJ1-2; D call uncertain. V gave up 1 base and J gave up 8 bases, with 11 bases separating them. The germline V gene has CDR1 SGHAT and CDR2 FQDESV (reference sequence). The CDR3 length is 13 residues. The CDR3 DNA reads as TGTGCCAGCAGCTTAGAGGAGACCAGCGGCTACACCTTC. Translation gives CASSLEETSGYTF.